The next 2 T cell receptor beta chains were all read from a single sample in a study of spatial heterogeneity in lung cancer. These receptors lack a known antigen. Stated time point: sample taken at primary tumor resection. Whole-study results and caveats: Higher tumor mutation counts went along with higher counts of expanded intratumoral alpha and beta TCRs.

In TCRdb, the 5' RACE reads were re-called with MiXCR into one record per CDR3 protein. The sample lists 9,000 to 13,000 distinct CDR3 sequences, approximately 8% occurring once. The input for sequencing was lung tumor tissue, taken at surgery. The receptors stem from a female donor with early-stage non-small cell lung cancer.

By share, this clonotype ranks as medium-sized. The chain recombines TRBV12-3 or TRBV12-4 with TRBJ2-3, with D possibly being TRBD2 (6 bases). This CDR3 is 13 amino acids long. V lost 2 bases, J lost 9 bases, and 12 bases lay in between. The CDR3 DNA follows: TGTGCCAGCAGTTTATCGTCGGCGGGGACGCAGTATTTT. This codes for CASSLSSAGTQYF.

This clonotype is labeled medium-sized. CDR3 DNA sequence: TGCGCCAGCAGCTGGACCCCGGGGTCGGCTAACTACGAGCAGTACTTC. Its protein is CASSWTPGSANYEQYF. This sequence joins TRBV5-1 and TRBJ2-7, with D possibly being TRBD2 (5 bases). Germline CDR1 and CDR2: SGHRS and YFSETQ. The V gene lost 3 bases and the J gene lost 3 bases, with 19 bases spanning the gap. CDR3 length equals 16 residues.